This T cell receptor (beta chain) was profiled in a study of coeliac disease. Whole-study results and caveats: Lamina propria and intraepithelial cell fractions may contain each other's cells.

The germline V gene has CDR1 MNHEY and CDR2 SVGAGI. The CDR3 sequence is 14 residues long. Trimming pared 5 bases from V and 5 bases from J, leaving 15 bases between. Concerning this clone: As yet, its antigen is unknown.

Clones were read by immunoSEQ multiplex PCR, and TCRdb kept only the in-frame ones, dropping some. The sample lists 7,500 to 9,500 clones, approximately 67% occurring once. This receptor was obtained from a woman aged 60 to 75 with celiac disease. The sequencing input was lamina propria lymphocytes from the gut. The chain links TRBV6-5 to TRBJ1-1; possible D gene TRBD1, 6 bases. CDR3 sequence reads: CASSVGGRETEAFF. As DNA, the CDR3 is TGTGCCAGCAGTGTCGGGGGGCGCGAAACTGAAGCTTTCTTT.